The rows below give T cell receptor beta chains drawn from one sample of a study of regulatory T cells in long-lasting Graves disease. Using its own MiXCR run on the multiplex PCR reads, TCRdb lists one record per CDR3 protein. There are around 330,000 distinct CDR3 sequences in the sample; about 20% occur only once, and 38% lies in the top ten. The sequencing here drew on peripheral blood mononuclear cells (PBMCs), taken at new diagnosis, from a patient treated with antithyroid drugs. Every receptor here comes from a female donor with Graves disease. Each CDR3 is given with its conserved first and last residue. D genes are given only for firm matches. Clone size is shown for a subset of rows, as once, few, many or a class of expanded clone.

TRBJ2-7,TRBV6-1,-,10,-,TGTGCCAGCAGGGCCTACGAGCAGTACTTC,CASRAYEQYF
TRBJ1-1,TRBV6-2/TRBV6-3,many,14,-,TGTGCCAGCAGTTACTCCCTTTTCGACACTGAAGCTTTCTTT,CASSYSLFDTEAFF
TRBJ2-7,TRBV7-8,-,18,TRBD2,TGTGCCAGCAGCGCCCTTTCCGGGACTAGCGGGAGGCACCACGAGCAGTACTTC,CASSALSGTSGRHHEQYF
TRBJ2-3,TRBV2,many,15,TRBD1,TGTGCCAGCAGACCCGACAGGGTGGGCACAGATACGCAGTATTTT,CASRPDRVGTDTQYF
TRBJ1-5,TRBV19,-,16,-,TGTGCCAGTAGTATGGGAGGTTCTCGGAGCAATCAGCCCCAGCATTTT,CASSMGGSRSNQPQHF
TRBJ1-5,TRBV9,many,14,TRBD1,TGTGCCAGCAGCGGGACAGGTCTAAATCAGCCCCAGCATTTT,CASSGTGLNQPQHF
TRBJ2-6,TRBV11-2,many,15,-,TGTGCCAGCAGCTCAAGGGGGGCTGGGGCCAACGTCCTGACTTTC,CASSSRGAGANVLTF
TRBJ2-1,TRBV12-5,many,16,TRBD2,TGTGCTAGTGGTACCTCTAGCGGGCTGTCCTACAATGAGCAGTTCTTC,CASGTSSGLSYNEQFF
TRBJ2-7,TRBV2,many,9,-,TGTGCCAGCAGTGCCCGGAAGTACTTC,CASSARKYF
TRBJ2-1,TRBV18,few,16,TRBD1,TGTGCCAGCTCACCACGGACAGGGTCCTACTACAATGAGCAGTTCTTC,CASSPRTGSYYNEQFF
TRBJ2-1,TRBV15,many,17,-,TGTGCCACCAGCAGAGATAAGGGTAGCGCGTCCTACAATGAGCAGTTCTTC,CATSRDKGSASYNEQFF
TRBJ1-5,TRBV9,-,18,TRBD1,TGTGCCAGCAGCTTCTCTTTGGACAGGAAGACAGGCAATCAGCCCCAGCATTTT,CASSFSLDRKTGNQPQHF
TRBJ1-1,TRBV28,many,17,-,TGTGCCAGCAGTTTATGGGAGGGAGGAACGGGAAACACTGAAGCTTTCTTT,CASSLWEGGTGNTEAFF
TRBJ1-1,TRBV30,-,12,-,TGTGCCTGGAGTGTACGGCACGGTGAAGCTTTCTTT,CAWSVRHGEAFF
TRBJ2-1,TRBV5-1,many,15,-,TGCGCCAGCAGCTTAACCGCGGGATCCTACAATGAGCAGTTCTTC,CASSLTAGSYNEQFF
TRBJ2-1,TRBV29-1,many,13,-,TGCAGCGTTGAGGTTGGACAGCACAATGAGCAGTTCTTC,CSVEVGQHNEQFF
TRBJ2-1,TRBV6-4,few,16,TRBD2,TGTGCCAGCAGTGAAGGGTCTCTAGCGGGAGGTAGTGAGCAGTTCTTC,CASSEGSLAGGSEQFF
TRBJ2-7,TRBV13,many,15,-,TGTGCCAGCAGCTTAAACAGGGCAAGCTCCTACGAGCAGTACTTC,CASSLNRASSYEQYF
TRBJ2-1,TRBV11-2,many,16,-,TGTGCCAGCAGCCCCTCGGGAGCGGACCTTTACAATGAGCAGTTCTTC,CASSPSGADLYNEQFF
TRBJ2-3,TRBV2,many,16,TRBD1,TGTGCCGGCGATAGAACCGGGACAGGGGGCACAGATACGCAGTATTTT,CAGDRTGTGGTDTQYF
TRBJ1-5,TRBV12-3/TRBV12-4,many,12,-,TGTGCCAGCAGTTTTCGGGTTCAGCCCCAGCATTTT,CASSFRVQPQHF
TRBJ2-3,TRBV6-5,many,18,TRBD1,TGTGCCAGCAGTTATTCACCCGGGACAGGGGGCGACACAGATACGCAGTATTTT,CASSYSPGTGGDTDTQYF
TRBJ2-5,TRBV19,many,12,-,TGTGCCAGTAGCCCTGGGCTCGGGACCCAGTACTTC,CASSPGLGTQYF
TRBJ1-5,TRBV5-6,-,14,-,TGTGCCAGCAACGCTTGGGTTTCCAGAGGGCCCCAGCATTTT,CASNAWVSRGPQHF